This paragraph covers one T cell receptor beta chain sequence. The data were obtained in a study of blood T cell repertoires in COVID-19. Study-level background: There were acute and convalescent COVID-19 samples, and they came from the United States, Italy and Spain.

Germline CDR1 LNHDA, CDR2 SQIVND (reference sequence). This CDR3 comprises 16 residues. With 0 bases removed from V and 4 bases from J, the gap between germline ends came to 13 bases. Using immunoSEQ multiplex PCR, the repertoire was profiled, and TCRdb retains in-frame clones only, with some absent. The table lists fewer than 200,000 clones, roughly 84% of them singletons. This chain joins TRBV19 and TRBJ1-3, with D perhaps matching TRBD1 (6 bases). The sample comprised peripheral blood. The receptor's source is a woman aged 60-70 years with COVID-19, enrolled during active disease. The CDR3 nucleotides are TGTGCCAGTAGTATAGATCACCCAGGGGTCGGAAACACCATATATTTT. It codes for CASSIDHPGVGNTIYF.